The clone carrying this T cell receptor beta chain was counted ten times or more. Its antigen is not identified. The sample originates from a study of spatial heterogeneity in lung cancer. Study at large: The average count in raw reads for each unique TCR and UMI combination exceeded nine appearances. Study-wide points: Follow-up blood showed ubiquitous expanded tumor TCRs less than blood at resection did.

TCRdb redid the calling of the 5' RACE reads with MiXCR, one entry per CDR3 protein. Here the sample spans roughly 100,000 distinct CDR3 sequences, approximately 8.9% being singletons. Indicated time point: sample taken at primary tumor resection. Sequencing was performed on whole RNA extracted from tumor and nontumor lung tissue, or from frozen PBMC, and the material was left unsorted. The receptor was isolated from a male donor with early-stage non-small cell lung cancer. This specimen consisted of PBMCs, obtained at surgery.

CDR3 protein: CASRTGEGNGGYTF. CDR3 nucleotide sequence: TGTGCCAGCAGAACGGGGGAAGGGAATGGTGGCTACACCTTC. The V and J genes are TRBV5-4 and TRBJ1-2; possibly TRBD1 for D (5 bases). Germline values: CDR1 SGHNT, CDR2 YYREEE (reference sequence). Trimming pared 5 bases from V and 7 bases from J, leaving 18 bases between. This CDR3 contains 14 residues.